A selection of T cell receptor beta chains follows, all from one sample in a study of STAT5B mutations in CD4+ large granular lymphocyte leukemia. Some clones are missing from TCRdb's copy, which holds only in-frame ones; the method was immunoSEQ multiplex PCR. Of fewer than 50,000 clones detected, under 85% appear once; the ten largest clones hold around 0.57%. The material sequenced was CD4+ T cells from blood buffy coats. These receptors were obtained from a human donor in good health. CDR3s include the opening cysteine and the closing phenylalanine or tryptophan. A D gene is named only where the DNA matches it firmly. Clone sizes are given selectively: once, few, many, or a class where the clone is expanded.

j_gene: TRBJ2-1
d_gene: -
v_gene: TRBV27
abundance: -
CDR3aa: CASTEAGSYNEQFF
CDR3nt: TGTGCCAGCACCGAAGCGGGCTCCTACAATGAGCAGTTCTTC

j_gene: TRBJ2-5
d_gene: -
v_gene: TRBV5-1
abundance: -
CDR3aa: CASSLAQGEETQYF
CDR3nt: TGCGCCAGCAGCTTGGCACAGGGTGAAGAGACCCAGTACTTC

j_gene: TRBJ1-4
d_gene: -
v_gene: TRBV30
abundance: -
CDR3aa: CAWSVQGGVEKLFF
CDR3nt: TGTGCCTGGAGTGTACAAGGGGGAGTTGAAAAACTGTTTTTT

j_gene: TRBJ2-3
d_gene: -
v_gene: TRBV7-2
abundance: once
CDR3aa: CASSLGGDRGTQYF
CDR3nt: TGTGCCAGCAGCTTAGGCGGGGACCGAGGCACGCAGTATTTT

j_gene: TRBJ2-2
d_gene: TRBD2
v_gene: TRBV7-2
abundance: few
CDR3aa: CASSLGLFTGELFF
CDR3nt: TGTGCCAGCAGCTTGGGACTATTTACCGGGGAGCTGTTTTTT

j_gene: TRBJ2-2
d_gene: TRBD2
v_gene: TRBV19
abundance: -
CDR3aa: CASSIGASGSPGELFF
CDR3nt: TGTGCCAGTAGTATTGGGGCTAGCGGGAGCCCCGGGGAGCTGTTTTTT

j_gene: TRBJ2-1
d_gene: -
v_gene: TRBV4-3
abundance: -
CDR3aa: CASSQEGRNEQFF
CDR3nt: TGCGCCAGCAGCCAAGAAGGTAGAAATGAGCAGTTCTTC

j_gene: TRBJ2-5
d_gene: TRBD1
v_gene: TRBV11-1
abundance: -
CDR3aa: CASSHRDRGQTQYF
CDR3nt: TGTGCCAGCAGCCACCGGGACAGGGGACAGACCCAGTACTTC

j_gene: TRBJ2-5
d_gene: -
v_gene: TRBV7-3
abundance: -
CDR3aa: CASSFSGAQETQYF
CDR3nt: TGTGCCAGCAGCTTTTCCGGGGCCCAAGAGACCCAGTACTTC

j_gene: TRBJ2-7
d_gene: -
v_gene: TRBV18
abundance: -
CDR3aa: CASSSQYYEQYF
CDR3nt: TGTGCCAGCTCATCACAATACTACGAGCAGTACTTC

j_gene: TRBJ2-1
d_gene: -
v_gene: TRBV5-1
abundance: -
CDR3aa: CASRRHAYNEQFF
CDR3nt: TGCGCCAGCAGAAGACACGCCTACAATGAGCAGTTCTTC

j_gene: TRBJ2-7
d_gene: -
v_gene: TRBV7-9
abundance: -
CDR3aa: CASRSASYEQYF
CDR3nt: TGTGCCAGCAGATCAGCATCCTACGAGCAGTACTTC

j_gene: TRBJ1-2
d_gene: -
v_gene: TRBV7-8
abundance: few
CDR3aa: CASSLGGPGQGGYTF
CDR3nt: TGTGCCAGCAGCTTAGGGGGTCCAGGTCAGGGCGGCTACACCTTC

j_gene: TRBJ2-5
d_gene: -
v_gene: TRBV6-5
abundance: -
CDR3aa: CASSGRETQYF
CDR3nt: TGTGCCAGCTCAGGGCGCGAGACCCAGTACTTC

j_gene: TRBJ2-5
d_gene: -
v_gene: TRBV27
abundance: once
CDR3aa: CASSPRVQETQYF
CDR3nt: TGTGCCAGCAGTCCCCGGGTCCAAGAGACCCAGTACTTC

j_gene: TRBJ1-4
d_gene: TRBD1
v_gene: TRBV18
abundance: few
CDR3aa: CASSPGTGVEKLFF
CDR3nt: TGTGCCAGCTCACCAGGGACAGGGGTTGAAAAACTGTTTTTT

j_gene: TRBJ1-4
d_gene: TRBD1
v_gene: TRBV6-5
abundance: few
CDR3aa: CASSEQGSGEKLFF
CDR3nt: TGTGCCAGCAGTGAACAGGGGAGTGGTGAAAAACTGTTTTTT

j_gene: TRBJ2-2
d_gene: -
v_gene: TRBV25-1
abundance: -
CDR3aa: CASSESRDTLNTGELFF
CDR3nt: TGTGCCAGCAGTGAATCACGGGACACCTTGAACACCGGGGAGCTGTTTTTT

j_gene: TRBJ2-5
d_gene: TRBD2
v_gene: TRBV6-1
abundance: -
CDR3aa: CAIAGGWETQYF
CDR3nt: TGTGCCATAGCGGGAGGGTGGGAGACCCAGTACTTC

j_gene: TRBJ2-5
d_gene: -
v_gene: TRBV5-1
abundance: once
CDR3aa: CASSLGYLQETQYF
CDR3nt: TGCGCCAGCAGCTTGGGATATTTACAAGAGACCCAGTACTTC

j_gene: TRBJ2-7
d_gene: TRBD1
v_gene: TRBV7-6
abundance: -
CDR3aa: CASSLSRGPYKQYF
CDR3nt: TGTGCCAGCAGCCTATCTAGGGGGCCCTACAAGCAGTACTTC

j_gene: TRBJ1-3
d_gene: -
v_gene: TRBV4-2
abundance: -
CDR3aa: CASSQDPSSGNTIYF
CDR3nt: TGTGCCAGCAGCCAAGACCCTAGCTCTGGAAACACCATATATTTT

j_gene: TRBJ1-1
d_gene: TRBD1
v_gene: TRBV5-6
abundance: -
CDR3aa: CANPGGENTEAFF
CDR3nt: TGTGCCAATCCAGGGGGCGAAAACACTGAAGCTTTCTTT

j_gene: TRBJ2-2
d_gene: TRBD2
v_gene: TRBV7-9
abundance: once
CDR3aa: CASRVAGTGELFF
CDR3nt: TGTGCCAGCAGGGTAGCGGGCACCGGGGAGCTGTTTTTT

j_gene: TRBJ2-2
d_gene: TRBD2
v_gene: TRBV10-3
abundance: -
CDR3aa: CAISGPTTSSGRAITGELFF
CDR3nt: TGTGCCATCAGTGGCCCCACCACATCTAGCGGGAGGGCCATTACCGGGGAGCTGTTTTTT

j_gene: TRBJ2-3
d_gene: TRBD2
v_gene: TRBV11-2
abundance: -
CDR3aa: CASSSRAGEADTQYF
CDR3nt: TGTGCCAGCAGTTCCCGAGCGGGAGAAGCAGATACGCAGTATTTT

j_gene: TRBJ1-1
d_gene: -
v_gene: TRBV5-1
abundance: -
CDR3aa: CASSLAGFISMNTEAFF
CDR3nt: TGCGCCAGCAGCTTGGCGGGATTTATTTCAATGAACACTGAAGCTTTCTTT

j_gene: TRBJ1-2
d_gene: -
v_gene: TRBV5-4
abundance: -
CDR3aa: CASSPSPDYGYTF
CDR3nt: TGTGCCAGCAGCCCCTCCCCCGACTATGGCTACACCTTC

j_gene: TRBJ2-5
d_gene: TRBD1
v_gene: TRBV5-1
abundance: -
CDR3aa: CASSMGGTGETQYF
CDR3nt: TGCGCCAGCAGCATGGGGGGGACAGGGGAGACCCAGTACTTC

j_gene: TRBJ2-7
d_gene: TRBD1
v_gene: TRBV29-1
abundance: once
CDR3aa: CSVERDRGYEQYF
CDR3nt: TGCAGCGTTGAACGCGACAGGGGTTACGAGCAGTACTTC

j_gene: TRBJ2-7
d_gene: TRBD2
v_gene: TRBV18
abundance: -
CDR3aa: CASSPRGGDDEQYF
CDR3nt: TGTGCCAGCTCACCCCGGGGGGGGGACGACGAGCAGTACTTC

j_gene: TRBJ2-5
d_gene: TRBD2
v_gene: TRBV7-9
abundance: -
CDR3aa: CASGLDQETQYF
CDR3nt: TGTGCCAGCGGACTAGACCAAGAGACCCAGTACTTC

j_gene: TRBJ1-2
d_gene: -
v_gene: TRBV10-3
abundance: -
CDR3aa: CAISESLPPLHYGYTF
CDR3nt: TGTGCCATCAGTGAGTCGTTACCGCCACTTCACTATGGCTACACCTTC